This T cell receptor beta chain was sequenced in a study of human T cells and chemical hapten exposure. Overall study context: Upper-back patches of 0.01% DPC were read at 6 days. Study conclusions and caveats: High-frequency TCRs, those above 1 in 1000, stayed the same after DPC sensitization.

Stated time point: patch test 3, about 24 weeks after DPC sensitization. Noted treatment: therapeutic diphenylcyclopropenone sensitization with weekly scalp DPC. TCRdb reprocessed the RACE reads via MiXCR and lists one record per CDR3 protein. Of 95,000 to 150,000 distinct CDR3 sequences detected, approximately 11% appear once; the ten largest clones hold 2% to 2.5%. This clonotype was seen many times. Antigen unknown. Between the trimmed V and J ends, which lost 1 base and 2 bases, there was a span of 7 bases. Germline V lookup: CDR1 SGHDN, CDR2 FVKESK. The CDR3 sequence is 14 residues long. The chain is built from TRBV14 and TRBJ2-3; no definite D call. The clonotype was recovered from a woman between 50 and 59 years old with alopecia areata. Some clones in this sample may be carry-over from other donors' samples. The sample here was whole blood, taken in connection with sensitization to the hapten diphenylcyclopropenone (DPC). CDR3 region: CASSQGFDTDTQYF. CDR3 DNA sequence: TGTGCCAGCAGCCAAGGGTTCGACACAGATACGCAGTATTTT.